This T cell receptor beta chain was sequenced in a study of Ad26.COV2.S vaccination and SARS-CoV-2 variants. Study-wide results and caveats: For non-spike TCRs, breadth in vaccine recipients resembled that in placebo recipients.

For this clone: As yet, its antigen is unknown.

Method: immunoSEQ multiplex PCR; TCRdb's copy keeps in-frame clones and lacks some. The sample includes about 330,000 clones, 75% to 90% of them seen just once. Treatment meaning: some 19 received Ad26.COV2.S at low or high dose, single or two shots; about 5 received placebo; per-sample allocation not given. Samples analyzed were those drawn on day 63 after the first vaccine or placebo injection. The CDR3 totals 12 residues. Trimming shortened V by 2 bases and J by 5 bases, and 4 bases separated the two germline ends. Per germline, CDR1 LGHNA and CDR2 YNFKEQ. The specimen comprised peripheral blood, sampled in a trial of Ad26.COV2.S vaccine versus placebo. The chain has TRBV4-2 and TRBJ2-1, with D unresolved. The receptor comes from a person aged 18-60 years who received the Ad26.COV2.S COVID-19 vaccine or a placebo. CDR3 nucleotide sequence: TGTGCCAGCAGCCAAAACAACAATGAGCAGTTCTTC. Translating it yields CASSQNNNEQFF.